One sample yielded the 25 T cell receptor beta chains listed below, sequenced in a study of T cells after yellow fever vaccination (dated by TCRdb to the late 2010s). Library creation used 5' RACE. TCRdb shows the sequencer as Illumina HiSeq 2500. The public reads were quality trimmed at Q25 with fastp and then assembled into clones with MiXCR by TCRdb, keeping productive beta chains. Each CDR3 protein gets just one entry, which takes the most common genes and DNA from the rows behind it. The sample contains under 30,000 distinct CDR3 sequences, around 5% of them found a single time. Roughly 41% of the sample comes from the top ten. This sample's treatment or condition label indicates: live attenuated yellow fever vaccine strain. The source was CD8+ T cells sorted from PBMCs, collected 10 days after the yellow fever booster vaccination. Every receptor here comes from a man younger than 40 who received the YFV17D yellow fever vaccine.

This clonotype came up many times. The chain has TRBV27 and TRBJ2-7, with TRBD1 matching over 7 bases. This CDR3 region has 13 residues. V trimming: 3 bases; J trimming: 2 bases; junction bases outside the gene matches: 1. Germline CDR1 is MNHEY and CDR2 is SMNVEV (reference sequence). The CDR3 loop is CASSLRGPYEQYF. CDR3 coding DNA: TGTGCCAGCAGTTTGAGGGGGCCCTACGAGCAGTACTTC.

This clonotype was counted ten times or more. The chain is built from TRBV20-1 and TRBJ2-7; a possible D gene is TRBD2 (7 bases). Deletions cut 6 bases from V and 7 bases from J, with 28 bases between. The CDR3 runs to 16 residues. Germline CDR1 reads DFQATT; CDR2 reads SNEGSKA (reference sequence). CDR3 residues: CSAPGASGLQRREQYF. The CDR3, as DNA: TGCAGTGCACCGGGGGCTAGCGGACTCCAACGTCGGGAGCAGTACTTC.

This clonotype was recorded at least ten times. The rearrangement joins TRBV20-1 to TRBJ1-5; weak D call: TRBD1 (6 bases). Trimming stripped 6 bases from V and 2 bases from J, with 14 bases between. Germline lookup yields CDR1 DFQATT and CDR2 SNEGSKA (reference sequence). The CDR3 runs 14 residues. This chain's CDR3 is CSAGGSGGNQPQHF. Written as DNA, the CDR3 is TGCAGTGCAGGGGGAAGTGGGGGCAATCAGCCCCAGCATTTT.

This clonotype was counted ten times or more. The chain recombines TRBV7-6 with TRBJ2-7, with D perhaps matching TRBD1 or TRBD2 (7 bases each). V lost 5 bases and J 5 bases, leaving 10 bases between the germline ends. This CDR3 comprises 12 residues. Germline CDR1 SGHVS, CDR2 FNYEAQ. The CDR3: CASSQGGHEQYF. The CDR3 DNA follows: TGTGCCAGCAGCCAGGGGGGGCACGAGCAGTACTTC. The variable domain in full, with the rest retrieved from reference TRBV7-6 and TRBJ2-7, is GAGVSQSPRYKVTKRGQDVALRCDPISGHVSLYWYRQALGQGPEFLTYFNYEAQQDKSGLPNDRFSAERPEGSISTLTIQRTEQRDSAMYRCASSQGGHEQYFGPGTRLTVT.

The sample holds many counts of this clonotype. V and J are TRBV20-1 and TRBJ2-1; D is unresolved. Germline V lookup: CDR1 DFQATT, CDR2 SNEGSKA (reference sequence). V was cut by 6 bases and J by 5 bases, with 20 bases left in between. The CDR3 totals 15 residues. CDR3 amino acids: CSASDIQKHNNEQFF. CDR3 in DNA: TGCAGTGCCAGTGATATCCAAAAACATAACAATGAGCAGTTCTTC.

This clonotype showed up many times. This chain links TRBV19 with TRBJ2-1, with 9 bases identical to TRBD2. Germline V gene data show CDR1 as LNHDA and CDR2 as SQIVND (reference sequence). V dropped 3 bases and J dropped 4; count of bases not matched to a gene: 4. This CDR3 region has 15 residues. Written as DNA, the CDR3 is TGTGCCAGTAGTATTAGGACTAGCGATTACAATGAGCAGTTCTTC. Its protein is CASSIRTSDYNEQFF.

Many counts were recorded for this clonotype. The V and J genes are TRBV12-3 or TRBV12-4 and TRBJ2-2; 8 bases fit TRBD1. J gave up 6 bases and V 4 bases, and 7 bases lay outside the gene matches. The CDR3 is 15 residues long. The CDR3 loop is CASSSPTGVAGELFF. CDR3 DNA sequence: TGTGCCAGCAGTTCCCCGACAGGGGTGGCCGGGGAGCTGTTTTTT.

This clonotype was found many times. The chain's CDR3 is CSASSPTSQVNEQFF. The CDR3 DNA reads as TGCAGTGCTAGCAGCCCTACTAGTCAGGTCAATGAGCAGTTCTTC. The chain uses TRBV20-1 and TRBJ2-1; tentative D call: TRBD2 (5 bases). Deletions cut 3 bases from V and 6 bases from J, with 18 bases between. From germline, CDR1 is DFQATT and CDR2 SNEGSKA (reference sequence). The CDR3 is made up of 15 amino acids.

This clonotype appeared a few times. V and J are TRBV9 and TRBJ1-2; D is ambiguous. This CDR3 has 11 amino acids. The germline V gene has CDR1 SGDLS and CDR2 YYNGEE. Between the trimmed V and J ends, which lost 3 bases and 8 bases, there was a span of 8 bases. The CDR3 DNA is TGTGCCAGCAGCGATTTTGGGGGCTACACCTTC. This gives the protein CASSDFGGYTF.

This clonotype has at least ten counts. The CDR3 DNA follows: TGCGCCAGCAGCTTGGCTGTCAGGACTTACGAGCAGTACTTC. It encodes CASSLAVRTYEQYF. V is TRBV5-1 and J is TRBJ2-7; D is perhaps TRBD2 (5 bases). The V end was cut by 0 bases, the J end by 4 bases, with 11 bases between. The CDR3 is 14 amino acids. Germline V gene sequence: CDR1 SGHRS, CDR2 YFSETQ.

The CDR3 protein is CASSFSGTGGTQYF. CDR3 DNA: TGTGCCAGCAGTTTCTCCGGGACTGGGGGGACCCAGTACTTC. This chain connects TRBV28 to TRBJ2-5, with TRBD2 as a possible D gene (6 bases). V lost 3 bases and J lost 7, with 15 bases in between. The germline V gene has CDR1 MDHEN and CDR2 SYDVKM. The CDR3 has 14 amino acids. Full variable domain (missing parts from reference TRBV28 and TRBJ2-5): DVKVTQSSRYLVKRTGEKVFLECVQDMDHENMFWYRQDPGLGLRLIYFSYDVKMKEKGDIPEGYSVSREKKERFSLILESASTNQTSMYLCASSFSGTGGTQYFGPGTRLLVL.

In its sample, this clonotype was seen a few times. This sequence joins TRBV29-1 and TRBJ2-3; TRBD2 aligns across 11 bases. Germline trimming cut 4 bases from V and 0 bases from J; bases unmatched to any gene: 6. CDR1 and CDR2 (germline): SQVTM, ANQGSEA. The CDR3 has 16 amino acids. CDR3 sequence (DNA): TGCAGCGTTGCACTAGCGGGAGCCCCTAGCACAGATACGCAGTATTTT. Its protein is CSVALAGAPSTDTQYF.

J is TRBJ1-1 and V is TRBV7-8; D is possibly TRBD1 (5 bases). CDR1 is SGHVS, CDR2 FQNEAQ, per germline. The CDR3 is 14 amino acids. Trimming took off 5 bases at V and 1 base at J, with 11 bases between the two ends. The CDR3 region is CASSAGVWNTEAFF. CDR3 nucleotides: TGTGCCAGCAGCGCGGGGGTATGGAACACTGAAGCTTTCTTT.

This clonotype was counted ten times or more. The genes are TRBV27 and TRBJ2-1; 9 nucleotides agree with TRBD2. In germline, CDR1 is MNHEY, CDR2 SMNVEV (reference sequence). This CDR3 spans 16 amino acids. The ends lost 4 bases at V and 5 bases at J; junction bases unmatched: 9. DNA for the CDR3: TGTGCCAGCAGTTCCCCCCGACTAGCGGCTCACAATGAGCAGTTCTTC. This translates into CASSSPRLAAHNEQFF.

V usage is TRBV15 and J usage is TRBJ1-2; 7 nucleotides line up with TRBD1. The CDR3 is 13 residues long. V lost 4 bases to trimming and J lost 5 bases; unmatched junction nucleotides: 4. CDR1 LNHNV and CDR2 YYDKDF come from the germline V gene (reference sequence). This CDR3 reads CATSTQGGYGYTF. In DNA, the CDR3 is TGTGCCACCAGCACTCAGGGGGGTTATGGCTACACCTTC.

Many counts were recorded for this clonotype. The chain is built from TRBV5-1 and TRBJ2-5; 11 nucleotides align to TRBD1. This CDR3 is built from 18 residues. V was pared by 3 bases and J by 3 bases, with 13 bases of the junction left unmatched. Germline V gene lookup returns CDR1 SGHRS and CDR2 YFSETQ. CDR3: CASSSRRTGGGLKETQYF. The CDR3 DNA follows: TGCGCCAGCAGCTCCCGACGGACAGGGGGCGGACTGAAAGAGACCCAGTACTTC.

This clonotype was found many times. In nucleotides, the CDR3 is TGCAGCGTTGTCGGCTTCGGCGGGAACGAGCAGTACTTC. Its protein product is CSVVGFGGNEQYF. V usage is TRBV29-1 and J usage is TRBJ2-7; D perhaps matches TRBD2 (6 bases). This CDR3 region has 13 residues. Germline-derived CDR1 and CDR2 are SQVTM and ANQGSEA. Trimming cost V 4 bases and J 5 bases, with 15 bases left between them.

This clonotype was seen once. V usage is TRBV5-6 and J usage is TRBJ1-1; no clear D gene. In germline, CDR1 is SGHDT, CDR2 YYEEEE. This CDR3 has 12 amino acids. The V gene lost 4 bases and the J gene lost 3 bases, with 7 bases spanning the gap. The DNA for the CDR3 is TGTGCCAGCAGCCCCGGGCACACTGAAGCTTTCTTT. It specifies CASSPGHTEAFF.

This clonotype has a count of ten or more. CDR3 amino acids: CSVEVQGFNEQYF. For the CDR3, the DNA is TGCAGCGTTGAGGTCCAGGGATTTAACGAGCAGTACTTC. The chain carries TRBV29-1 and TRBJ2-7; D possibly corresponds to TRBD1 (5 bases). The CDR3 length is 13 residues. Germline loops: CDR1 SQVTM, CDR2 ANQGSEA. Trimming shortened V by 3 bases and J by 5 bases, and 14 bases separated the two germline ends.

This clonotype was counted a few times. V is TRBV15 and J is TRBJ2-5, with D hard to call. CDR1 is LNHNV, CDR2 YYDKDF, per germline (reference sequence). The CDR3 loop spans 15 amino acids. The V and J ends lost 0 bases and 1 base respectively, with 9 bases between them. CDR3 sequence (DNA): TGTGCCACCAGCAGAGACTTGACACTCCAAGAGACCCAGTACTTC. Translation: CATSRDLTLQETQYF.

This clonotype turned up a few times. This chain connects TRBV12-3 or TRBV12-4 to TRBJ2-7; TRBD2 matches at 8 bases. V trimming: 5 bases; J trimming: 2 bases; junction bases outside the gene matches: 8. The CDR3 consists of 15 residues. This CDR3 reads CASSALGGDPYEQYF. DNA of the CDR3: TGTGCCAGCAGTGCCCTCGGGGGGGATCCCTACGAGCAGTACTTC.

This clonotype was observed at least ten times. The chain links TRBV25-1 to TRBJ2-7, with D unresolved. CDR3 size: 13 residues. The V and J ends lost 5 bases and 1 base respectively, with 9 bases between them. Germline-derived CDR1 and CDR2 are MGHDK and SYGVNS. The CDR3 spells CASSRQRSYEQYF. The CDR3, as DNA: TGTGCCAGCAGTCGACAACGATCCTACGAGCAGTACTTC.

This clonotype was counted many times. This chain links TRBV19 with TRBJ2-7, with TRBD2 as a possible D gene (6 bases). This CDR3 has 15 residues. Germline V gene lookup returns CDR1 LNHDA and CDR2 SQIVND (reference sequence). Trimming left V 5 bases short and J 1 base short, with 15 bases between. CDR3 in amino acids: CASSQRGTHSYEQYF. In DNA, the CDR3 is TGTGCCAGTAGTCAACGGGGGACTCATTCCTACGAGCAGTACTTC.

This clonotype has a count of ten or more. J is TRBJ2-1 and V is TRBV6-5, with TRBD1 matching 8 bases. The CDR3 is 15 amino acids. The germline CDR1 and CDR2 sequences are MNHEY and SVGAGI. Unmatched junction bases numbered 4, after V lost 6 bases and J lost 0 bases. The chain's CDR3 is CASRAGTGSYNEQFF. CDR3 DNA: TGTGCCAGCAGAGCCGGGACAGGCTCCTACAATGAGCAGTTCTTC.

This clonotype was counted ten times or more. The chain recombines TRBV6-2 or TRBV6-3 with TRBJ2-2; 8 bases map to TRBD2. The CDR3 runs 15 residues. Germline V CDR1 and CDR2: MNHEY, SVGEGT. The ends lost 5 bases at V and 2 bases at J; junction bases unmatched: 4. Here the CDR3 reads CASSPREGNTGELFF. CDR3 nucleotide sequence: TGTGCCAGCAGTCCCCGGGAGGGTAACACCGGGGAGCTGTTTTTT.